This T cell receptor beta chain was identified during a study of cytomegalovirus exposure and HLA in healthy donors. Looking at the study overall: The Caucasian-associated ancestry cluster held less than 85% of a few hundred genotyped donors.

Concerning this clone: What it binds is not known.

Whole-study findings and limits: Some public TCRs appeared in many individuals, while most sequences were rare. An analysis done earlier found most TCR beta V segments productive about 87% or about 30% of the time.

This PCR relied on a set of 60 Vbeta primers and 13 Jbeta primers. Profiling relied on immunoSEQ multiplex PCR, and the TCRdb table lists in-frame clones only, not all of them. The sample gives 200,000 to 250,000 clones, around 80% of which show up once; around 3.9% is in the top ten. CDR3 length equals 16 residues. Germline V CDR1 and CDR2: MNHNY, SVGAGI (reference sequence). With V trimmed by 2 bases and J by 7 bases, 5 bases remained unmatched. This chain links TRBV6-6 with TRBJ2-1; TRBD2 aligns across 13 bases. Sequencing input: PBMCs. The sequence was collected from a male donor in good health and CMV-seronegative. The CDR3 reads CASSYPTSGRANEQFF. The CDR3 nucleotides are TGTGCCAGCAGTTACCCCACTAGCGGGAGGGCTAATGAGCAGTTCTTC.